Presented here are 22 T cell receptor beta chains from one specimen sequenced in a study of Tregs in tolerant kidney transplant recipients. The nonmyeloablative bone marrow transplants came from related graft donors, with transient mixed chimerism. This table comes from immunoSEQ multiplex PCR, and its TCRdb copy is limited to in-frame clones, with some not included. The sample totals tens of thousands of clones. The sequencing used CD4+ T cells from blood (PBMCs), collected 24 months after the transplant. The receptors were sampled from a human patient who received a combined kidney and bone marrow transplant. Some T cells may possibly be graft donor cells.

Of note for this clone: Read coverage stops 3 residues before the CDR3 terminus; the germline J gene supplies the remainder. The chain links TRBV2 to TRBJ1-1; 9 positions agree with TRBD1. Germline-derived CDR1 and CDR2 are SNHLY and FYNNEI. J was trimmed by 4 bases and V by 6 bases; bases with no gene match: 6. This CDR3 has 14 amino acids. CDR3 amino acids: CASRTGGRGTEAFF. CDR3 DNA (partial): TGTGCCAGCAGGACAGGGGGAAGAGGCACTGAA.

A remark on this clone: Sequencing ends 3 residues short of the CDR3 end; the germline J gene provides the rest. V gene TRBV7-2 combines with J gene TRBJ2-1, with 9 bases fitting TRBD1. Germline V gene data show CDR1 as SGHTA and CDR2 as FQGNSA. The CDR3 contains 15 residues. The ends lost 4 bases at V and 2 bases at J; junction bases unmatched: 3. The CDR3 DNA, read in part, is TGTGCCAGCAGCTACGGGACAGGGCCCTACAATGAG. Translated, it gives CASSYGTGPYNE. The full-length CDR3 reads as CASSYGTGPYNEQFF.

Note on this clone: The CDR3 extends 3 residues past the end of the read, so its final part is completed from the germline J gene. V gene TRBV7-2 combines with J gene TRBJ2-3; perhaps TRBD2 as D (6 bases). CDR1 is SGHTA, CDR2 FQGNSA, per germline. CDR3 length: 14 residues. Trimming cost V 7 bases and J 1 base, with 12 bases left between them. The sequenced part of the CDR3 DNA is TGTGCCAGCAACGTCATAGCGGGCACAGATACG. This codes for CASNVIAGTDT. The entire CDR3 protein is CASNVIAGTDTQYF.

A remark on this clone: The read ends 3 residues shy of where the CDR3 ends; the end is completed using the germline J gene. This rearrangement joins TRBV29-1 to TRBJ1-3; maybe TRBD1 (5 bases). Trimming removed 4 bases at V and 2 bases at J, with 9 bases between. This CDR3 contains 13 residues. CDR1 and CDR2 from the germline V gene are SQVTM and ANQGSEA. CDR3 sequence: CSVAGYPGNTIYF. The DNA read from the CDR3 is TGCAGCGTTGCAGGGTACCCTGGAAACACC.

Notes on this clone: Read sequence stops 3 residues before the CDR3 end, and the germline J gene provides the missing end. This chain joins TRBV5-1 and TRBJ1-5; weak D call: TRBD1 (6 bases). CDR3 length: 15 amino acids. Germline V gene lookup returns CDR1 SGHRS and CDR2 YFSETQ. V lost 0 bases to trimming and J lost 6 bases, with 13 bases between them. The sequenced CDR3 bases are TGCGCCAGCAGCTTGGTAGGGGGGGCCGGTCAGCCC. It specifies CASSLVGGAGQP. The CDR3 in full is CASSLVGGAGQPQHF.

In regard to this clone: The read ends 3 residues before the CDR3 terminus; that terminus is restored from the germline J gene. This sequence joins TRBV10-3 and TRBJ2-3, with TRBD2 as a possible D gene (6 bases). Trimming removed 3 bases from V and 3 bases from J, with 10 bases in between. From germline, CDR1 is ENHRY and CDR2 SYGVKD. The CDR3 totals 14 residues. The CDR3 loop is CAISDRLATDTQYF. Incomplete CDR3 DNA: TGTGCCATCAGTGATAGGCTAGCGACAGATACG.

In the case of this clone: The read terminates 3 residues ahead of where the CDR3 ends, so the germline J gene completes it. The gene calls are TRBV30 and TRBJ1-5, with D tentatively TRBD1 (5 bases). The CDR3 contains 18 residues. Trimming took off 0 bases at V and 2 bases at J, with 20 bases between the two ends. From germline, CDR1 is GTSNPN and CDR2 SVGIG (reference sequence). CDR3 amino acids: CAWSVPPWGGVGNQPQHF. The CDR3 DNA, read in part, is TGTGCCTGGAGTGTTCCCCCCTGGGGGGGGGTTGGCAATCAGCCC.

Notes on this clone: The CDR3 end is not reached by the read, which stops 3 residues before it; the germline J gene fills it in. The chain employs TRBV7-2 and TRBJ1-1; 7 nucleotides align to TRBD1. CDR1 and CDR2 (germline): SGHTA, FQGNSA. Trimming took 5 bases from V and 1 from J; bases not matched to a gene: 4. CDR3 length: 14 residues. CDR3 bases read: TGTGCCAGCAGCCCTGGGACAGCGAACACTGAA. Translating gives CASSPGTANTE. In full, the CDR3 reads CASSPGTANTEAFF.

Note on this clone: The read stops 3 residues short of the end of the CDR3; the missing end is completed from the germline J gene. V and J are TRBV5-1 and TRBJ1-2; D possibly corresponds to TRBD1 (5 bases). This CDR3 contains 15 residues. The germline V and J ends were trimmed by 5 bases and 1 base, with 15 bases remaining between them. The germline gives CDR1 SGHRS, CDR2 YFSETQ. CDR3 bases read: TGCGCCAGCAGAGCCCTCCCCCAGGGTAACTATGGC. Translation: CASRALPQGNYG. The full CDR3 sequence reads CASRALPQGNYGYTF.

With respect to this clone: The read stops 3 residues short of the end of the CDR3; the missing end is completed from the germline J gene. The genes are TRBV30 and TRBJ2-1; the D gene is possibly TRBD1 (5 bases). The V end was cut by 1 base, the J end by 8 bases, with 6 bases between. The CDR3 has 11 amino acids. Germline assignment: CDR1 GTSNPN and CDR2 SVGIG (reference sequence). The DNA read from the CDR3 is TGTGCCTGGAGTGGACAGCATGAG. Its protein product is CAWSGQHE. The complete CDR3 sequence is CAWSGQHEQFF.

With regard to this clone: The missing CDR3 end, 3 residues past where the read stops, is filled in from the germline J gene. The V call is TRBV10-3, the J call TRBJ1-1; D is uncertain. Trimming shortened V by 6 bases and J by 3 bases, and 29 bases separated the two germline ends. The CDR3 runs 19 residues. The V gene's germline CDR1 is ENHRY and CDR2 SYGVKD. The CDR3 loop is CAISLRFNTSGRADTEAFF. The CDR3 DNA, read in part, is TGTGCCATCAGCTTGCGGTTTAATACTAGCGGGAGAGCGGACACTGAA.

Notes on this clone: The read terminates 3 residues before the CDR3 end, so the remaining end is supplied by the germline J gene. This chain joins TRBV19 and TRBJ2-5; possible D gene TRBD2, 6 bases. Trimming stripped 1 base from V and 2 bases from J, with 8 bases between. The CDR3 is 14 residues long. Germline V gene sequence: CDR1 LNHDA, CDR2 SQIVND (reference sequence). The covered CDR3 bases are TGTGCCAGTAGTATAGGGGACTTACAAGAGACC. It yields the protein CASSIGDLQET. In full, the CDR3 is CASSIGDLQETQYF.

With respect to this clone: Read data end 3 residues before the CDR3 end; the end is taken from the germline J gene. The gene calls are TRBV18 and TRBJ2-7; 9 nucleotides agree with TRBD1. There are 15 residues in the CDR3. J lost 2 bases, V lost 3 bases, and 5 bases had no gene match. The germline CDR1 and CDR2 sequences are KGHSH and LQKENI. The CDR3 loop is CASSPRGQGPYEQYF. The part of the CDR3 DNA that was read is TGTGCCAGCTCACCTCGGGGACAGGGACCCTACGAG.

Comment on this clone: The DNA ends 3 residues before the CDR3 does, and the rest of the CDR3 is filled in from the germline J gene. The rearrangement uses TRBV12-3 or TRBV12-4 and TRBJ2-7, with TRBD2 identical over 8 bases. V lost 5 bases, J lost 6 bases, and 9 bases stayed unmatched. The CDR3 extends over 14 amino acids. The sequenced part of the CDR3 DNA is TGTGCCAGCAGTCTCGGGACTAGTTTTGGCGAG. This sequence encodes CASSLGTSFGE. The full CDR3 protein is CASSLGTSFGEQYF.

About this clone itself: Read coverage stops 3 residues before the CDR3 terminus; the germline J gene supplies the remainder. V is TRBV20-1 and J is TRBJ1-2; D perhaps matches TRBD1 (6 bases). Germline CDR1 reads DFQATT; CDR2 reads SNEGSKA (reference sequence). CDR3 length equals 15 residues. V was cut by 0 bases and J by 5 bases, with 16 bases left in between. The CDR3: CSARERGAGLYGYTF. CDR3 DNA (partial): TGCAGTGCTAGAGAGCGGGGGGCAGGGCTATATGGC.

Worth noting for this clone: The CDR3 is cut off 3 residues early in the read; its end comes from the germline J gene. This chain links TRBV19 with TRBJ2-1; tentatively, D is TRBD2 (6 bases). V lost 2 bases to trimming and J lost 7 bases, with 15 bases between them. Germline V CDR1 and CDR2: LNHDA, SQIVND (reference sequence). This CDR3 has 15 amino acids. The CDR3 here is CASSIKEGRLNEQFF. CDR3 DNA, as far as it was read: TGTGCCAGTAGTATAAAGGAGGGCCGTTTGAATGAG.

Concerning this clone itself: The CDR3 goes on 3 residues after the read ends, and that part is filled in from the germline J gene. This chain uses TRBV18 with TRBJ2-3; 14 bases align to TRBD2. CDR3 length: 16 residues. Unmatched junction bases numbered 6, after V lost 3 bases and J lost 7 bases. Germline CDR1 reads KGHSH; CDR2 reads LQKENI. CDR3 sequence: CASSPPTSGRAYTQYF. The sequenced part of the CDR3 DNA is TGTGCCAGCTCACCGCCGACTAGCGGGAGGGCATATACG.

This clone is identified as medium-sized from frequency. Distinct nucleotide sequences in the sample also encode this CDR3. CDR3 bases read: TGTGCCAGCAGTTCACAGGGGGACACTGAA. Amino acids: CASSSQGDTE. From start to end, the CDR3 is CASSSQGDTEAFF. J is TRBJ1-1 and V is TRBV7-9, with 8 bases fitting TRBD1. The read ends 3 residues before the CDR3 terminus; that terminus is restored from the germline J gene. V lost 6 bases and J lost 3; bases outside the gene matches: 3. The germline gives CDR1 SEHNR, CDR2 FQNEAQ (reference sequence). The CDR3 extends over 13 amino acids.

A note on this clone: The read stops 3 residues short of the end of the CDR3; the missing end is completed from the germline J gene. The chain recombines TRBV5-1 with TRBJ2-1, with TRBD2 matching 8 bases. Per germline, CDR1 SGHRS and CDR2 YFSETQ. The CDR3 length is 16 residues. The V gene end was trimmed by 0 bases and the J gene end by 5 bases; junction bases not matched to a gene: 7. The covered CDR3 bases are TGCGCCAGCAGCTTGGTGGGTAGCGGGAACAACAATGAG. Its protein is CASSLVGSGNNNE. The whole CDR3 protein reads CASSLVGSGNNNEQFF.

Comments on this clone: The CDR3 end falls 3 residues outside the read, so it is completed with the germline J gene. The gene calls are TRBV7-8 and TRBJ2-4; D gene uncertain. Germline lookup yields CDR1 SGHVS and CDR2 FQNEAQ. This CDR3 has 14 residues. Trimming removed 5 bases at V and 0 bases at J, with 8 bases between. The covered CDR3 bases are TGTGCCAGCAGCCTCGCCGGAGCCAAAAACATT. Its protein is CASSLAGAKNI. The complete CDR3 protein is CASSLAGAKNIQYF.

The CDR3 spells CASNPGQGDEQYF. The sequenced CDR3 bases are TGTGCCAGCAACCCGGGACAGGGTGACGAG. The rearrangement joins TRBV12-3 or TRBV12-4 to TRBJ2-7; 9 bases fit TRBD1. Sequencing ends 3 residues short of the CDR3 end; the germline J gene provides the rest. There are 13 residues in the CDR3. V lost 7 bases and J lost 5; bases outside the gene matches: 6.

Turning to this clone: The read halts 3 residues ahead of the CDR3 end, with the missing end drawn from the germline J gene. The chain recombines TRBV19 with TRBJ2-1; TRBD2 agrees at 10 bases. J gave up 9 bases and V 4 bases, and 15 bases lay outside the gene matches. CDR3 length equals 17 residues. Germline V gene sequence: CDR1 LNHDA, CDR2 SQIVND (reference sequence). CDR3: CASSREPSAGGRGEQFF. The CDR3 DNA, read in part, is TGTGCCAGTAGTAGAGAACCATCAGCGGGAGGGAGGGGTGAG.